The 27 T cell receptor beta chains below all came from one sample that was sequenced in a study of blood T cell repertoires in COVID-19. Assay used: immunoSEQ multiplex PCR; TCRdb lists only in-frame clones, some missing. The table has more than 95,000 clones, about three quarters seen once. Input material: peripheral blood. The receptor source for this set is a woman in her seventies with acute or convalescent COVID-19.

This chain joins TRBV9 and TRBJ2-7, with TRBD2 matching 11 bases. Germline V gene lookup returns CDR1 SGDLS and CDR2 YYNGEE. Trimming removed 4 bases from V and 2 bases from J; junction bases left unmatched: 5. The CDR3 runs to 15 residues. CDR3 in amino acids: CASSPRLAGTYEQYF. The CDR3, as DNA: TGTGCCAGCAGCCCTCGACTAGCGGGGACCTACGAGCAGTACTTC.

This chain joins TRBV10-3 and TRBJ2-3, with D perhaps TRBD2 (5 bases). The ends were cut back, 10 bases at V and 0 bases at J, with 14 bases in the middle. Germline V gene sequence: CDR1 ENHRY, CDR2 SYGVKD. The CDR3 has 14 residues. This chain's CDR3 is CATQTNPSTDTQYF. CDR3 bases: TGTGCCACCCAGACTAACCCAAGCACAGATACGCAGTATTTT.

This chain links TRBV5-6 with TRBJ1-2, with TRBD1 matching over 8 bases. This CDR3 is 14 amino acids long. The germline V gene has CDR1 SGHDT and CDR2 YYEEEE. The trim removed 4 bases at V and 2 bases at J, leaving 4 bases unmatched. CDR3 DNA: TGTGCCAGCAGCGGGACAGGACGAAACTATGGCTACACCTTC. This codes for CASSGTGRNYGYTF.

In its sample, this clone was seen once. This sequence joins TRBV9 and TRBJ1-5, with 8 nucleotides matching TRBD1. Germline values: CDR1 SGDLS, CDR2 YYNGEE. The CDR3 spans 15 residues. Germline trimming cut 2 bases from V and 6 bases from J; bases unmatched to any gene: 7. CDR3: CASSVGQGDFQPQHF. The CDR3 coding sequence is TGTGCCAGCAGCGTTGGACAGGGAGATTTTCAGCCCCAGCATTTT.

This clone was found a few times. The CDR3 protein is CASSSIRDRINTEAFF. The CDR3 nucleotides are TGTGCCAGCAGCTCTATCAGGGACAGAATAAACACTGAAGCTTTCTTT. V gene TRBV11-2 combines with J gene TRBJ1-1; 7 nucleotides line up with TRBD1. The junction had 10 bases not matched to a gene; V was cut back by 4 bases and J by 2 bases. Germline V lookup: CDR1 SGHAT, CDR2 FQNNGV. This CDR3 has 16 amino acids.

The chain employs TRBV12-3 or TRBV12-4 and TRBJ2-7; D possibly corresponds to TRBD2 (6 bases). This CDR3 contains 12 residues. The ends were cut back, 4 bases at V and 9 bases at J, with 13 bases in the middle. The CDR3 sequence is CASSWARAGQYF. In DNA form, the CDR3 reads TGTGCCAGCAGTTGGGCTAGAGCGGGGCAGTACTTC.

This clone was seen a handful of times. CDR3 residues: CASSLAGSAETQYF. As DNA, the CDR3 is TGCGCCAGCAGCCTGGCGGGTAGCGCGGAGACCCAGTACTTC. V is TRBV5-1 and J is TRBJ2-5; D perhaps matches TRBD2 (5 bases). Deletions cut 4 bases from V and 5 bases from J, with 15 bases between. The CDR3 is made up of 14 amino acids. Per the germline V gene, CDR1 is SGHRS and CDR2 is YFSETQ.

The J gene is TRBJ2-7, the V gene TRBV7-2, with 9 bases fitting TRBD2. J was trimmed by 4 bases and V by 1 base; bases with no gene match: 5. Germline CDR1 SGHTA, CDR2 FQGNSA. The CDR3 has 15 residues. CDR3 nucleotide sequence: TGTGCCAGCAGCTTAGAGGGACTAGCAATTTACGAGCAGTACTTC. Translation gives CASSLEGLAIYEQYF.

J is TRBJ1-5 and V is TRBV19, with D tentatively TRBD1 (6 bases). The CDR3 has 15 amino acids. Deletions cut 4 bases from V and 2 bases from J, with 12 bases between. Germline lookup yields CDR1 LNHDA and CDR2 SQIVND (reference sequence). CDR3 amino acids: CASSTYSGGNQPQHF. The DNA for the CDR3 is TGTGCCAGTAGTACTTACTCAGGGGGCAATCAGCCCCAGCATTTT.

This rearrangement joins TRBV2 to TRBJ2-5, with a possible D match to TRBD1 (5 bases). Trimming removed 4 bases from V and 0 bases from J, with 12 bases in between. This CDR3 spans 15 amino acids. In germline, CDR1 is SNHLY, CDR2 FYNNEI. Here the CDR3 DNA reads TGTGCCAGCAGTGGTATGACAGCGTACCAAGAGACCCAGTACTTC. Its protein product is CASSGMTAYQETQYF.

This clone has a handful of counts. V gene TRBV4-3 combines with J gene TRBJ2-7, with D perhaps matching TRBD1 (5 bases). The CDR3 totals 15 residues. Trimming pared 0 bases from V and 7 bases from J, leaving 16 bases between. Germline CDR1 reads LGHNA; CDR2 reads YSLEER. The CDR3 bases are TGCGCCAGCAGCCAAGAAAGGGCAGTCCCAGGGGAGCAGTACTTC. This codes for CASSQERAVPGEQYF.

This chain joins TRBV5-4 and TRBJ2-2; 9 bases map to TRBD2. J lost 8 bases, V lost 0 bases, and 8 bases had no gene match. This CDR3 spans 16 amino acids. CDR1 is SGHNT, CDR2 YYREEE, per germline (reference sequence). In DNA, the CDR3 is TGTGCCAGCAGCTTGGGCCGCGGGGGGGCCGGTGGGGAGCTGTTTTTT. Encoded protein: CASSLGRGGAGGELFF. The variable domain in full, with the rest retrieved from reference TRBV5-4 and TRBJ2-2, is ETGVTQSPTHLIKTRGQQVTLRCSSQSGHNTVSWYQQALGQGPQFIFQYYREEENGRGNFPPRFSGLQFPNYSSELNVNALELDDSALYLCASSLGRGGAGGELFFGEGSRLTVL.

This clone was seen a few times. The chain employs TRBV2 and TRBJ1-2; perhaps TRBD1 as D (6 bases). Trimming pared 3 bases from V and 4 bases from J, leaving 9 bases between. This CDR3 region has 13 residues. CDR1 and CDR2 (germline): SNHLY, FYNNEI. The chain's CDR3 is CASSDGGPYGYTF. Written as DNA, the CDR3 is TGTGCCAGCAGTGACGGGGGGCCCTATGGCTACACCTTC.

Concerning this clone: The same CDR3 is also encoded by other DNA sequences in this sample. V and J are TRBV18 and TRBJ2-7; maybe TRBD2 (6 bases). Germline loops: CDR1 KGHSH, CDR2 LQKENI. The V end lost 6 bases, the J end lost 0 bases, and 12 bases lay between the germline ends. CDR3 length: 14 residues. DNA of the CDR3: TGTGCCAGCTCCCAGGCGGGGCTCTCCTACGAGCAGTACTTC. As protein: CASSQAGLSYEQYF.

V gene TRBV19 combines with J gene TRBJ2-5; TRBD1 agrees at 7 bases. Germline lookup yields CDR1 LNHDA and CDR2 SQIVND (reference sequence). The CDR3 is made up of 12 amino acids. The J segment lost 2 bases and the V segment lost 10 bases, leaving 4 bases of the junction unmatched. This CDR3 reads CATGDRQETQYF. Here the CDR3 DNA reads TGTGCCACCGGGGACAGACAAGAGACCCAGTACTTC.

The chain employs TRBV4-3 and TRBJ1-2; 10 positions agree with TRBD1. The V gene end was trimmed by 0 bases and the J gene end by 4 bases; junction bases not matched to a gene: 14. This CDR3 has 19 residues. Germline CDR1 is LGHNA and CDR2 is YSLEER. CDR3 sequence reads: CASSQDWEPGQGTLYGYTF. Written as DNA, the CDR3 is TGCGCCAGCAGCCAAGATTGGGAGCCGGGACAGGGGACCCTCTATGGCTACACCTTC.

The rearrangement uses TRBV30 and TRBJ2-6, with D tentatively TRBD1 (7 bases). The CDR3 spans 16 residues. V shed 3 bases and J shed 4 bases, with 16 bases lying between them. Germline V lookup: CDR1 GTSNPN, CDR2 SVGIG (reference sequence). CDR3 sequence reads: CAWRQQGRSGANVLTF. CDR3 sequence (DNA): TGTGCCTGGAGGCAACAGGGGAGGTCCGGGGCCAACGTCCTGACTTTC.

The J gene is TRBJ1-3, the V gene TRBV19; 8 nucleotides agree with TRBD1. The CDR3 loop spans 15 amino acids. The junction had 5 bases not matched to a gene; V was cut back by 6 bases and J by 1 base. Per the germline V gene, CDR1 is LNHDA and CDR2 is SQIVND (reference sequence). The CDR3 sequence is CASRPRTGSGNTIYF. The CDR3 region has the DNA TGTGCCAGTAGACCGAGGACAGGGTCTGGAAACACCATATATTTT.

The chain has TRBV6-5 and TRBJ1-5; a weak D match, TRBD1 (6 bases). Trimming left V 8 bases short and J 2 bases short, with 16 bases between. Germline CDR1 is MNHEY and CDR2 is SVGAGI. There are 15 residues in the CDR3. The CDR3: CASSRGGWGNQPQHF. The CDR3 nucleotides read TGTGCCAGCTCCCGCGGGGGCTGGGGCAATCAGCCCCAGCATTTT.

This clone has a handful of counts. The CDR3, as DNA: TGTGCCAGCAGCTTAGTCGGGGGGAATAACTATGGCTACACCTTC. It yields the protein CASSLVGGNNYGYTF. The rearrangement uses TRBV7-2 and TRBJ1-2; possible D gene TRBD1, 5 bases. Germline-derived CDR1 and CDR2 are SGHTA and FQGNSA. The CDR3 length is 15 residues. With 1 base removed from V and 1 base from J, the gap between germline ends came to 10 bases. Based on the CDR3 plus reference TRBV7-2 and TRBJ1-2, the full variable domain is GAGVSQSPSNKVTEKGKDVELRCDPISGHTALYWYRQSLGQGLEFLIYFQGNSAPDKSGLPSDRFSAERTGGSVSTLTIQRTQQEDSAVYLCASSLVGGNNYGYTFGSGTRLTVV.

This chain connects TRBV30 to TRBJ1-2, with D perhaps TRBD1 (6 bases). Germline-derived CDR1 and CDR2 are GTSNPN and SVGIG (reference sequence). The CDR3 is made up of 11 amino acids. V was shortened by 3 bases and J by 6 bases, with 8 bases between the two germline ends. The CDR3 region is CAWSRGDGYTF. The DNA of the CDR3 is TGTGCCTGGAGCAGGGGAGATGGCTACACCTTC.

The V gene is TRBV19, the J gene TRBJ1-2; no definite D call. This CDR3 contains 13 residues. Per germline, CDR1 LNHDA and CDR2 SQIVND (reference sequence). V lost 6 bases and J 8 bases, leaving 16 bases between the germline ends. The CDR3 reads CASSPDPWRGYTF. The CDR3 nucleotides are TGTGCCAGTAGCCCGGACCCCTGGAGGGGCTACACCTTC.

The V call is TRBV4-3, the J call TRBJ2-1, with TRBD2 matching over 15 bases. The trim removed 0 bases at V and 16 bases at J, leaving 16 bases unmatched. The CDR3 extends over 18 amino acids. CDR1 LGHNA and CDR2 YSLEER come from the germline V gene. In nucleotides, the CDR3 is TGCGCCAGCAGCCAAGACTGGGGACTAGCGGGGGGCCAACTTACCCTATTCTTC. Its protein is CASSQDWGLAGGQLTLFF.

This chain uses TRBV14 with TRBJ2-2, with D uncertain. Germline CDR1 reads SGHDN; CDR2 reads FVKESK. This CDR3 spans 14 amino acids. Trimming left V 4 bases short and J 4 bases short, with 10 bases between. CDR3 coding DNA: TGTGCCAGCAGCCCCATAGTGTTCACCGGGGAGCTGTTTTTT. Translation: CASSPIVFTGELFF.

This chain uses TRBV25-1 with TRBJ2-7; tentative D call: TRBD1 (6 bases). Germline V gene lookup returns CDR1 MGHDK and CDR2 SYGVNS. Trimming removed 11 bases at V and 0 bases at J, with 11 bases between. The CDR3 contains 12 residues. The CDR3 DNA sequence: TGTGCCCCGACCAGGGGCTCCTACGAGCAGTACTTC. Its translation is CAPTRGSYEQYF.

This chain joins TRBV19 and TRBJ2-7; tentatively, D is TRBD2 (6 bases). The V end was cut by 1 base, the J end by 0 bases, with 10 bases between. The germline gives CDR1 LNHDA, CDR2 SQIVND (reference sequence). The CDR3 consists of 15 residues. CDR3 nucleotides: TGTGCCAGTAGTATAGTGGGCGGGACCTCCTACGAGCAGTACTTC. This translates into CASSIVGGTSYEQYF.

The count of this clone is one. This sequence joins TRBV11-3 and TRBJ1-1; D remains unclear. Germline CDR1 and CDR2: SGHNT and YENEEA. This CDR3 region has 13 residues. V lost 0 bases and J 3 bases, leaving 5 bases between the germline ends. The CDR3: CASSLEWHTEAFF. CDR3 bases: TGTGCCAGCAGCTTAGAGTGGCACACTGAAGCTTTCTTT.